A single sample is the source of the 11 T cell receptor beta chains below, sequenced in a study of blood T cell repertoires in COVID-19. Using immunoSEQ multiplex PCR, the repertoire was profiled, and TCRdb retains in-frame clones only, with some absent. The sample includes 200,000 to 300,000 clones, 85% to 90% of them seen just once. Sequencing was carried out using PBMCs or T cells enriched from blood (not recorded which). The receptor set was obtained from a man aged 50-59 years who had been exposed to COVID-19.

The CDR3 sequence: CASSLAQGAGNTIYF. CDR3 bases: TGCGCCAGCAGCTTGGCCCAGGGGGCTGGAAACACCATATATTTT. The chain combines TRBV5-1 with TRBJ1-3; 7 bases agree with TRBD1. The V and J ends lost 0 bases and 2 bases, in that order; junction bases with no gene match: 2. Germline V gives CDR1 SGHRS, CDR2 YFSETQ. The CDR3 runs to 15 residues.

V is TRBV11-3 and J is TRBJ2-7; TRBD1 aligns across 7 bases. CDR3 size: 14 residues. Germline CDR1 reads SGHNT; CDR2 reads YENEEA. Unmatched junction bases numbered 4, after V lost 5 bases and J lost 0 bases. The CDR3 sequence is CASSMGQSSYEQYF. CDR3 coding DNA: TGTGCCAGCAGCATGGGACAGAGCTCCTACGAGCAGTACTTC.

The chain recombines TRBV19 with TRBJ1-5; TRBD1 matches at 9 bases. The CDR3 contains 15 residues. CDR1 is LNHDA and CDR2 is SQIVND in the germline V gene (reference sequence). J was trimmed by 5 bases and V by 10 bases; bases with no gene match: 12. DNA of the CDR3: TGTGCCACCACACCCATACAGGGGGCCGATCAGCCCCAGCATTTT. Translated, it gives CATTPIQGADQPQHF. Full variable domain (missing parts from reference TRBV19 and TRBJ1-5): DGGITQSPKYLFRKEGQNVTLSCEQNLNHDAMYWYRQDPGQGLRLIYYSQIVNDFQKGDIAEGYSVSREKKESFPLTVTSAQKNPTAFYLCATTPIQGADQPQHFGDGTRLSIL.

The chain links TRBV5-6 to TRBJ1-4; 8 bases agree with TRBD1. From germline, CDR1 is SGHDT and CDR2 YYEEEE. The CDR3 is 17 residues long. V lost 4 bases and J lost 0; bases outside the gene matches: 8. The CDR3 bases are TGTGCCAGCAGCGCCTTAGACAGGGGACCAACTAATGAAAAACTGTTTTTT. Protein: CASSALDRGPTNEKLFF.

This chain joins TRBV11-3 and TRBJ2-1; 8 bases align to TRBD2. The CDR3 extends over 15 amino acids. CDR1 and CDR2 (germline): SGHNT, YENEEA. Trimming removed 2 bases from V and 3 bases from J; junction bases left unmatched: 3. CDR3 sequence reads: CASSLTGGNYNEQFF. The CDR3 DNA is TGTGCCAGCAGCTTAACGGGGGGGAACTACAATGAGCAGTTCTTC.

The chain couples TRBV27 to TRBJ1-6; 8 nucleotides line up with TRBD1. The CDR3 is 17 residues long. The J segment lost 9 bases and the V segment lost 3 bases, leaving 13 bases of the junction unmatched. CDR1 is MNHEY, CDR2 SMNVEV, per germline (reference sequence). The chain's CDR3 is CASSFRTGNFHGSPLHF. DNA for the CDR3: TGTGCCAGCAGTTTCCGGACAGGGAACTTTCATGGTTCACCCCTCCACTTT.

The gene calls are TRBV11-3 and TRBJ1-1, with 8 bases that match TRBD1. The CDR3 is 14 amino acids. The germline V gene has CDR1 SGHNT and CDR2 YENEEA. After removal of 3 bases from V and 3 bases from J, the junction contained 3 bases not matched to a gene. CDR3 sequence reads: CASSFQQGDTEAFF. The CDR3 region has the DNA TGTGCCAGCAGCTTCCAACAGGGGGACACTGAAGCTTTCTTT.

This chain connects TRBV6-5 to TRBJ2-7, with 8 bases that match TRBD2. Germline V gene sequence: CDR1 MNHEY, CDR2 SVGAGI. The V segment lost 7 bases and the J segment 7 bases; nucleotides outside the gene matches: 12. The length of the CDR3 is 14 residues. The CDR3 DNA is TGTGCCAGCAAACGCACTAGCGGTCTCCTTGAGCAGTACGTC. It yields the protein CASKRTSGLLEQYV.

The chain links TRBV6-5 to TRBJ2-3, with D hard to call. This CDR3 contains 15 residues. Germline V gene data show CDR1 as MNHEY and CDR2 as SVGAGI. Trimming removed 0 bases at V and 3 bases at J, with 10 bases between. The CDR3 reads CASSYSLTETDTQYF. The CDR3, as DNA: TGTGCCAGCAGTTACTCGCTAACTGAAACAGATACGCAGTATTTT.

The V call is TRBV12-3 or TRBV12-4, the J call TRBJ2-2, with D unresolved. Trimming cost V 6 bases and J 0 bases, with 5 bases left between them. This CDR3 region has 13 residues. DNA of the CDR3: TGTGCCAGCAGCCCTACGAACACCGGGGAGCTGTTTTTT. Translation gives CASSPTNTGELFF.

The chain links TRBV28 to TRBJ1-6; 9 bases fit TRBD1. Germline assignment: CDR1 MDHEN and CDR2 SYDVKM. V lost 2 bases, J lost 14 bases, and 13 bases stayed unmatched. The CDR3 totals 16 residues. The CDR3 nucleotides read TGTGCCAGCAGTTTAGCGACAGGGGGTATCGTCGTCACCCTCCACTTT. This encodes CASSLATGGIVVTLHF.